The clone carrying this T cell receptor beta chain showed up many times. The antigen is undetermined. This specimen comes from a study of T cell repertoires in cytomegalovirus infection. As for the study in general: Through public TCR beta signatures, both CMV infection and matching HLA type were indicated. Overall study results and limits: CMV carriers with the relevant HLA were identified by cumulative public TCR beta family frequency. Clonotype analysis showed dominance of the ex vivo response by HLA-C-restricted CMV-specific TCR beta clonotypes.

Each CDR3 protein is one row after TCRdb ran MiXCR on the reads. Among some 100,000 distinct CDR3 sequences listed, around 22% were seen once. The V gene lost 6 bases and the J gene lost 7 bases, with 19 bases spanning the gap. CDR1 SNHLY and CDR2 FYNNEI come from the germline V gene. This CDR3 is 14 amino acids long. The chain carries TRBV2 and TRBJ2-7; D uncertain. Material: CD8+ T cells from PBMCs. The TCR was taken from a human donor in good health (CMV status not recorded). Some clones in this sample may be carry-over from other donors' samples. CDR3 bases: TGTGCCAGCAGCGGAATCTCAGGTTCCCTGGAGCAGTACTTC. It encodes CASSGISGSLEQYF. Drawing the rest from reference TRBV2 and TRBJ2-7, the complete variable domain is EPEVTQTPSHQVTQMGQEVILRCVPISNHLYFYWYRQILGQKVEFLVSFYNNEISEKSEIFDDQFSVERPDGSNFTLKIRSTKLEDSAMYFCASSGISGSLEQYFGPGTRLTVT.